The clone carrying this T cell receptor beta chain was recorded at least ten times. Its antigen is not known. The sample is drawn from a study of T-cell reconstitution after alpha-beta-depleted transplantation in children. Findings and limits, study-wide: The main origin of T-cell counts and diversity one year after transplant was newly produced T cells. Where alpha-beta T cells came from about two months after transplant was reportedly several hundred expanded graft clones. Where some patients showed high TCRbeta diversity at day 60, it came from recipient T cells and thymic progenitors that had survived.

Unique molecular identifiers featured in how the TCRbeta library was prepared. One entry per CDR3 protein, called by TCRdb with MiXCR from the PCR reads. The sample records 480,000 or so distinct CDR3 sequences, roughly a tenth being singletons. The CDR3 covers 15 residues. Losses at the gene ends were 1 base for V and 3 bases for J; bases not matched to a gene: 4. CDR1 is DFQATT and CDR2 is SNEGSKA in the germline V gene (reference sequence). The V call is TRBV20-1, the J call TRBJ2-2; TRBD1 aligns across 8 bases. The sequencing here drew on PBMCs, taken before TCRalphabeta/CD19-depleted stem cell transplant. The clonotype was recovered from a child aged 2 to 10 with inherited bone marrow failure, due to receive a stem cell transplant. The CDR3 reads CSARGTGLDTGELFF. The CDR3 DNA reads TGCAGTGCTAGAGGGACAGGGTTGGACACCGGGGAGCTGTTTTTT.